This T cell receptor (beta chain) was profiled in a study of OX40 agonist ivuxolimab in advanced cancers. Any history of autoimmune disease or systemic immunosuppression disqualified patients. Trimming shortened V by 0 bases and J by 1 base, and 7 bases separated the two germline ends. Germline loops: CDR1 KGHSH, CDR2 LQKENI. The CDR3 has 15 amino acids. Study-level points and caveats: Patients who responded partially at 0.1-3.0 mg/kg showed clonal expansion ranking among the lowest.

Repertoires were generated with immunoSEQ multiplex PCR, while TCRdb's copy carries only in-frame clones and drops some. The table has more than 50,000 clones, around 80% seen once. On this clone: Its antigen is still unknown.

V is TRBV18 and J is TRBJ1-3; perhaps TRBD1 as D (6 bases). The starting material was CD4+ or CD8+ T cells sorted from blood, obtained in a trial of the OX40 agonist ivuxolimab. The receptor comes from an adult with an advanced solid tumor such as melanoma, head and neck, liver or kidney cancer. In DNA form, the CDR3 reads TGTGCCAGCTCACCACCGGGGACATCTGGAAACACCATATATTTT. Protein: CASSPPGTSGNTIYF.